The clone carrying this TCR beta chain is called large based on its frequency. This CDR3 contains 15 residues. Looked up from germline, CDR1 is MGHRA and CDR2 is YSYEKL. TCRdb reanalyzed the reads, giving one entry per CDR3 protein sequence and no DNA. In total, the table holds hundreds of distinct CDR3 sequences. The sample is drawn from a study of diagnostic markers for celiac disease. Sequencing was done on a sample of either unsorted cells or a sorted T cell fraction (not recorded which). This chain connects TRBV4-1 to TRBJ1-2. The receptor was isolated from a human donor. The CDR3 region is CASSQVARPDYGYTF.